The text below deals with one TCR beta chain. Germline loops: CDR1 LGHNA, CDR2 YNFKEQ. The junction had 5 bases not matched to a gene; V was cut back by 0 bases and J by 0 bases. The CDR3 runs to 16 residues. These data originate in a study of shared clonotypes between healthy human individuals. The study drew all its donors from Caucasian adults living in Nashville, Tennessee. Sequencing used immunoSEQ multiplex PCR; TCRdb keeps in-frame clones, though not all of them. The sample comprises about 600,000 clones, approximately 97% of which are singletons, and 0.045% to 0.06% rests with the top ten. This clonotype was sampled from a young woman in good health. The genes are TRBV4-2 and TRBJ2-7; 7 bases map to TRBD2. Sequenced: naive CD4+ T cells sorted from blood. Stated subset: CD45RA+ positively selected. The CDR3 nucleotides read TGTGCCAGCAGCCAAGAGGGGAGGGATTTCTCCTACGAGCAGTACTTC. Translating it yields CASSQEGRDFSYEQYF.